Reported below is one TCR beta chain. The target of this receptor is not known. Base qualities are missing; no much larger clone stands one base away. In total, roughly 670 healthy bone marrow donors made up the cohort. At the time of sampling, all cohort members were nominally healthy, though unrecorded immune exposures were likely present. The donor was CMV seropositive and was included in the group of 300 or so seropositive cohort members. Every donor gave a peripheral blood sample, and the peripheral blood mononuclear cells from that sample were used for TCR beta sequencing. Genomic DNA extraction from the blood cell samples was performed with the Qiagen DNeasy Blood Extraction Kit. The data derive from a study of cytomegalovirus exposure and HLA in healthy donors (dated by TCRdb to the late 2010s). Some background on the complete study: An earlier analysis of several hundred of the donors reported 276 Gb of sequence data and around 110 million unique TCR beta sequences from roughly 180 million T cells. Both class I and class II loci were covered by HLA typing, at four-digit resolution. Of the roughly 390 genotyped donors, 65% to 90% fell in the genetic ancestry cluster associated with self-reported Caucasian donors. A later analysis re-examined previously published TCR beta repertoires from hundreds of donors and added high-resolution HLA genotyping to investigate patterns of TCR occurrence. Every repertoire in the discovery cohort had been generated on one and the same sequencing platform. A handful of DR-DQ haplotypes were treated as single units for association and clustering because of strong linkage in the cohort. Donor age, sex, ethnicity and CMV serostatus were compiled alongside the repertoire data. In addition to the first cohort of 650 to 800 subjects, a separate validation cohort of 130 or so different subjects was used. The study aimed to test whether signatures of past pathogen exposure could be identified by cataloging public T cell receptors. In the later analysis, no new phenotypic data were used to find candidate immune exposures; instead, reliance was placed on TCR beta sequences and their occurrence across donors. A later genetic analysis took genome-wide SNP genotypes for about 55% of the 666 donors and used that subset as a discovery cohort. Across around 400 genotyped donors of the cohort, an average of approximately 240,000 unique TCR beta nucleotide sequences per donor were sequenced, and roughly a sixth of those sequences were non-productive. An early release covering 500 to 750 HLA-typed donors comprised about 320 gigabases of sequencing data and around 86 million unique TCR sequences. The study combined high-throughput TCR immunosequencing, statistical association of individual TCRs with disease status, and machine learning to predict cytomegalovirus infection status. To decide whether each TCR beta V gene segment behaved as functional or pseudogenic, an earlier analysis of approximately 620 of the donors relied on high-throughput TCR beta sequencing. The study used immunosequencing to profile the T cell repertoires of under 700 subjects and linked those repertoires to cytomegalovirus serostatus. Typing coverage varied by locus: roughly 629-640 donors for A, B, C, DRB1 and DQB1; approximately 500 for DQA1; over 600 for DPA1; some 470 for DPB1.

CDR3 length: 15 amino acids, cysteine to phenylalanine. Of all the DNA, just the CDR3 is kept, 45 bases in frame from base 1. The germline V gene supplies CDR1 SGHRS and CDR2 YFSETQ. The junction shows trimming of 4 bases on V and 6 bases on J, and the gene matches do not reach 7 bases of it. Library construction relied on the immunoSEQ multiplex PCR assay. A mixture of 60 forward primers for TCR Vbeta segments and 13 reverse primers for TCR Jbeta segments was used in the multiplex PCR. Amplification of the CDR3 region of rearranged TCR beta genes was performed with a multiplex PCR assay on genomic DNA. Amplified TCR beta libraries were sequenced as 87-base-pair reads on the Illumina HiSeq System. The authors' analysis ran thus. In a later analysis, tens of millions of unique TCR beta chains were counted across the approximately 640 repertoires, and about 9.9 million of these chains were shared by at least two donors. A nearest-neighbor algorithm error-corrected the raw reads and collapsed the reads into unique sequences, merging closely related sequences to remove PCR and sequencing errors. V, D and J gene segments were assigned by aligning CDR3 sequences to IMGT reference sequences. For a sequence to be retained, at least a six-nucleotide match to both a V gene segment and a J gene segment was required. A rearrangement was called productive if the CDR3 had no stop codons and remained in frame with V and J, and every other rearrangement was called non-productive. Following IMGT convention, CDR3 was defined as the stretch from the second conserved V-encoded cysteine up to the conserved J-encoded phenylalanine. Sequences without an unambiguous match to a single V gene segment were excluded from the earlier analysis of several hundred of the donors. An earlier analysis of some 500 of the donors classified V segments as functional when productive rearrangements were above 56.7% and as segregating when the standard deviation between donors was above 5%. To diagnose cytomegalovirus status from the catalog of TCR beta chain sequences, a statistical classification framework was built. In a later analysis, TCR nucleotide sequences were compared against IMGT/GENE-DB human TR gene sequences so that V and J genes could be assigned. The TCRdist pipeline was used in a later analysis to assign CDR3 sequences and most-parsimonious VDJ recombination scenarios. In a later analysis, every TCR beta chain was defined by the combination of its CDR3 amino acid sequence and its V-gene family, and reads without a unique V-gene family were dropped. In a later analysis, around 600 highly shared, low-generation-probability nucleotide sequences were removed to address suspected cross-contamination and a sequencing artifact. A later analysis calculated a clonal expansion index for each public chain from normalized within-repertoire ranks of inferred template counts. In a later analysis, generation probabilities were computed using a VDJ recombination model fitted to out-of-frame rearrangements, and the results were checked against IGoR. Hypergeometric tests were used in a later analysis to score TCR-TCR, TCR-HLA and TCR-CMV co-occurrence, with a repertoire-size bias correction applied to the TCR pairs. False discovery rates were estimated in a later analysis by permuting HLA or CMV assignments 20 times. In a later analysis, co-occurring TCRs were grouped using DBSCAN, with TCRdist sequence similarity added in when clustering inside HLA-allele-positive subsets. Repertoires with fewer than 30,000 or more than 120,000 public chains were left out of co-occurrence clustering, as were five repertoires with anomalous nucleotide sharing. The table comes from immuneACCESS by way of TCRdb, which keeps in-frame sequences with V and J called. Part of the clones is missing from these tables; in studies checked, under half for an unresolved V gene and the rest for unknown reasons. V and J calls and clone size come straight from that table; D and trimming were deduced from the DNA. The sample table contains 150,000 to 200,000 clones; only one count was recorded for 75% to 80% of them. Together, the top ten hold about 14% of the sample.

Study-wide conclusions, independent of this receptor: Roughly uniform sequencing depth across donors was assumed in presence/absence analyses, although this assumption may not hold. The cohort was sequenced for TCR beta chains only, and without alpha or paired-chain data the features that could be detected were limited. According to a later analysis, parvovirus B19, influenza, CMV and Epstein-Barr virus appeared linked to several top co-occurrence clusters. CMV serostatus was the only immune exposure information available for the cohort. V-gene and J-gene trimming of TCR beta chains was associated with a missense DCLRE1C variant in a later genetic analysis, and the association was replicated in an independent cohort. The study listed 170 or so TCR beta chains as associated with cytomegalovirus. In a later analysis, some 17,000 TCR beta sequences were associated with specific HLA alleles at a false discovery rate of 0.05. Linkage disequilibrium might explain the correlated functional status among segregating V segments, but an unknown experimental factor could not be ruled out. A further reported finding was that TCR beta sequences accurately predicted the HLA-A and HLA-B alleles for most subjects in the first cohort. Most TCR sequences were seen in very few donors, while some public TCRs were found in many individuals. Because some donors lacked HLA typing at each locus, the association tests relied only on the typed subset. The sequencing pipeline was judged likely to have produced a cluster of highly shared sequence variants as a technical artifact. Some IMGT-functional V segments, including TRBV6-2 and TRBV6-3, could not be distinguished by the 87-base-pair reads and were therefore excluded. Some 16 rarely observed V segments, including chromosome 9 orphons, were excluded from the earlier analysis of 550 to 700 of the donors because counts were too low. In a later analysis, HLA-associated TCR beta chains showed more clonal expansion and lower generation probabilities than non-associated chains that were equally common. According to the authors, the approach could potentially be generalized to other disease states and immunological phenotypes. In a later analysis, TCR association rates were found to vary across HLA loci, with the most associated TCRs seen for DRB1 alleles and the fewest for HLA-C alleles. According to a later analysis, most CMV-associated TCR beta chains appeared to be HLA-restricted, and the HLA associations seemed to be driven largely by CMV exposure. Compared with the roughly 700-donor mean, donors in an Asian-associated ancestry cluster had fewer N-insertions in productive TCRs, according to a later genetic analysis. In both the original and validation cohorts, the classifier was reported to diagnose cytomegalovirus status with high specificity and sensitivity. An earlier analysis of several hundred of the donors showed that most TCR beta V segments appeared in productive rearrangements either about 87% or about 30% of the time, which broadly matched IMGT annotations. Assigning TCR associations to individual alleles was difficult when HLA alleles, especially DR and DQ, strongly co-occurred. In vitro tests confirmed that a few of the cytomegalovirus-associated TCR beta chains recognize cytomegalovirus antigens.

The chain links TRBV5-1 with TRBJ2-2, with 9 bases aligning to TRBD1. Sequenced input: PBMCs. This clonotype originated in a man over 45 in good health and CMV-seropositive. The CDR3 protein sequence reads: CASSPQQGAAGELFF. DNA sequence: TGCGCCAGCAGCCCACAACAGGGGGCGGCCGGGGAGCTGTTTTTT.